The source of this T cell receptor beta chain is a study of OX40 agonist ivuxolimab in advanced cancers. Study-level information: The patients got ivuxolimab, which is an agonistic anti-OX40 (CD134) antibody. Study observations and caveats: Expanded clones tended on average to be more numerous among CD8+ T cells than CD4+. With doses of 0.1 to 3.0 mg/kg, CD4+ and CD8+ blood T cells had undergone clonal expansion by week 6.

Details on this clone: Its target is unknown.

This CDR3 has 15 residues. The trim removed 5 bases at V and 4 bases at J, leaving 7 bases unmatched. Germline lookup yields CDR1 LNHDA and CDR2 SQIVND (reference sequence). Sequencing was performed with immunoSEQ multiplex PCR; in TCRdb, only in-frame clones are kept and a portion is missing. Here the sample spans about 79,000 clones, 92% being singletons. V and J are TRBV19 and TRBJ1-3; 8 bases align to TRBD1. This TCR came from an adult with an advanced solid tumor such as melanoma, head and neck, liver or kidney cancer. Sequencing was performed on CD4+ or CD8+ T cells sorted from blood, taken in a trial of the OX40 agonist ivuxolimab. CDR3 sequence reads: CASSSDRVDGNTIYF. In DNA form, the CDR3 reads TGTGCCAGTAGTTCGGACAGGGTGGACGGAAACACCATATATTTT.